This TCR beta chain was recovered during a study of T-cell memory formation after mild COVID-19. Across the whole study: TCR clusters showed largely donor specificity.

This clonotype has a handful of counts. CDR1 and CDR2 from the germline V gene are SGHKS and YYEKEE (reference sequence). Trimming removed 7 bases at V and 2 bases at J, with 11 bases between. The CDR3 length is 13 residues. One entry per CDR3 protein results from TCRdb running MiXCR on the 5' RACE reads. The repertoire holds more than 300,000 distinct CDR3 sequences, with approximately 14% as singletons. This receptor was obtained from a man between 18 and 35 years old who had mild COVID-19 (a few samples of this study predate the infection). Cell type and time point are not known. What was sequenced was PBMCs or a T cell subset sorted from them (not recorded which). The chain recombines TRBV5-5 with TRBJ2-3, with D perhaps matching TRBD2 (6 bases). The CDR3 DNA reads TGTGCCAGCGCGGGGCCTAACACAGATACGCAGTATTTT. Protein sequence: CASAGPNTDTQYF.